This passage covers 14 T cell receptor beta chains from one sample sequenced in a study of Ad26.COV2.S vaccination and SARS-CoV-2 variants. Only in-frame clones appear in the TCRdb table, and some are missing; sequencing was by immunoSEQ multiplex PCR. The table includes roughly 300,000 clones, more than 85% detected once. This sample's treatment: some 20 received Ad26.COV2.S at low or high dose, single or two shots; 5 received placebo; per-sample allocation not given. On day 63 after the first injection, vaccine and placebo recipients gave samples. The sequencing here drew on peripheral blood, taken in a trial of Ad26.COV2.S vaccine versus placebo. These receptors came from a person between 18 and 59 years old who received the Ad26.COV2.S COVID-19 vaccine or a placebo.

The V and J genes are TRBV18 and TRBJ2-5; D may be TRBD2 (5 bases). This CDR3 spans 15 amino acids. The V gene's germline CDR1 is KGHSH and CDR2 LQKENI. V was trimmed by 8 bases and J by 2 bases, leaving 18 bases between them. In DNA form, the CDR3 reads TGTGCCAGCCAATCCCGAACGGGGAATCAAGAGACCCAGTACTTC. It is translated as CASQSRTGNQETQYF.

The genes are TRBV2 and TRBJ2-1; 7 nucleotides agree with TRBD2. V was pared by 8 bases and J by 0 bases, with 10 bases of the junction left unmatched. Germline V gene sequence: CDR1 SNHLY, CDR2 FYNNEI. The CDR3 is 16 residues long. CDR3 nucleotides: TGTGCCAGCCTAGGGGAGGGAGATGGCTCCTACAATGAGCAGTTCTTC. Protein sequence: CASLGEGDGSYNEQFF.

The chain has TRBV6-6 and TRBJ1-6; TRBD1 might be the D (5 bases). CDR1 and CDR2 from the germline V gene are MNHNY and SVGAGI (reference sequence). CDR3 length: 14 amino acids. Trimming removed 1 base from V and 6 bases from J, with 7 bases in between. The CDR3 sequence: CASSYYRSNSPLHF. CDR3 nucleotide sequence: TGTGCCAGCAGTTACTACAGGAGTAATTCACCCCTCCACTTT.

CDR3 sequence reads: CASSQQDTYEQYF. In DNA, the CDR3 is TGTGCCAGCTCACAACAGGATACCTACGAGCAGTACTTC. The chain carries TRBV18 and TRBJ2-7; TRBD1 might be the D (5 bases). V gave up 4 bases and J gave up 2 bases, with 9 bases separating them. Germline V gene lookup returns CDR1 KGHSH and CDR2 LQKENI. This CDR3 has 13 residues.

The V and J genes are TRBV5-4 and TRBJ2-7; TRBD1 matches at 12 bases. The CDR3 contains 14 residues. CDR1 and CDR2 from the germline V gene are SGHNT and YYREEE (reference sequence). Losses at the gene ends were 4 bases for V and 6 bases for J; bases not matched to a gene: 5. The CDR3 DNA is TGTGCCAGCAGCAAGGGGACAGGGGGCAGCGAGCAGTACTTC. Translating it yields CASSKGTGGSEQYF.

J is TRBJ1-5 and V is TRBV2, with D maybe TRBD1 (5 bases). V lost 2 bases and J 6 bases, leaving 14 bases between the germline ends. Germline V gene lookup returns CDR1 SNHLY and CDR2 FYNNEI. CDR3 size: 15 residues. The CDR3 DNA reads TGTGCCAGCAGTGAATGGGGGGAAATAGGTCAGCCCCAGCATTTT. This translates into CASSEWGEIGQPQHF.

The chain couples TRBV28 to TRBJ2-1, with 7 bases identical to TRBD2. Germline CDR1 MDHEN, CDR2 SYDVKM. The CDR3 sequence is 12 residues long. CDR3 protein: CVTGLAESEQFF. CDR3 DNA: TGTGTAACCGGTCTAGCGGAATCTGAGCAGTTCTTC.

The chain joins TRBV14 to TRBJ1-2; D not certain. The CDR3 is made up of 12 amino acids. Trimming took 3 bases from V and 10 from J, leaving 12 bases between them. Germline V gene sequence: CDR1 SGHDN, CDR2 FVKESK. This chain's CDR3 is CASSQAPSDYTF. DNA of the CDR3: TGTGCCAGCAGCCAGGCCCCTAGTGACTACACCTTC.

J is TRBJ2-5 and V is TRBV4-1, with TRBD1 matching over 8 bases. Germline V CDR1 and CDR2: MGHRA, YSYEKL. This CDR3 is built from 15 residues. The V gene end was trimmed by 1 base and the J gene end by 5 bases; junction bases not matched to a gene: 6. The CDR3 DNA reads as TGCGCCAGCAGCCAAGGTCCAGGGGGCATGGAGACCCAGTACTTC. As protein: CASSQGPGGMETQYF.

This clone was seen a single time. This sequence joins TRBV5-6 and TRBJ2-7; D call uncertain. The ends were cut back, 2 bases at V and 3 bases at J, with 12 bases in the middle. This CDR3 has 14 residues. Germline CDR1 SGHDT, CDR2 YYEEEE. The CDR3 nucleotides are TGTGCCAGCAGCTTTGGGGATACAAACTACGAGCAGTACTTC. Its translation is CASSFGDTNYEQYF.

The count of this clone is one. This chain links TRBV10-3 with TRBJ1-4; D may be TRBD1 (6 bases). V was shortened by 5 bases and J by 8 bases, with 9 bases between the two germline ends. Germline CDR1 and CDR2: ENHRY and SYGVKD. There are 12 residues in the CDR3. CDR3 nucleotides: TGTGCCATCAGTACCGGGACAGAAAAACTGTTTTTT. Amino acids: CAISTGTEKLFF.

This clone has only one observation. The CDR3 region is CATSDQAGGGYTF. CDR3 DNA: TGTGCCACCAGTGATCAGGCAGGGGGAGGCTACACCTTC. The rearrangement links TRBV24-1 to TRBJ1-2; TRBD1 matches at 7 bases. This CDR3 is 13 amino acids long. Germline V lookup: CDR1 KGHDR, CDR2 SFDVKD. J was trimmed by 8 bases and V by 3 bases; bases with no gene match: 5.

V gene TRBV5-4 combines with J gene TRBJ1-6; possible D gene TRBD1, 6 bases. Looked up from germline, CDR1 is SGHNT and CDR2 is YYREEE (reference sequence). This CDR3 spans 17 amino acids. Trimming shortened V by 1 base and J by 4 bases, and 15 bases separated the two germline ends. CDR3 region: CASSLSGLGQYNSPLHF. Here the CDR3 DNA reads TGTGCCAGCAGCTTGAGCGGTCTTGGACAGTATAATTCACCCCTCCACTTT. The whole variable domain, remainder taken from reference TRBV5-4 and TRBJ1-6, is ETGVTQSPTHLIKTRGQQVTLRCSSQSGHNTVSWYQQALGQGPQFIFQYYREEENGRGNFPPRFSGLQFPNYSSELNVNALELDDSALYLCASSLSGLGQYNSPLHFGNGTRLTVT.

The V gene is TRBV6-5, the J gene TRBJ1-1; perhaps TRBD1 as D (5 bases). Germline V gene lookup returns CDR1 MNHEY and CDR2 SVGAGI. Trimming cost V 2 bases and J 5 bases, with 9 bases left between them. This CDR3 has 13 residues. The CDR3 here is CASSYGAGTEAFF. The CDR3 DNA follows: TGTGCCAGCAGTTACGGGGCGGGTACTGAAGCTTTCTTT.